This TCR beta chain derives from a study of OX40 agonist ivuxolimab in advanced cancers. Study background: Patients were infused with ivuxolimab every 2 weeks at 0.01 to 10 mg/kg. Prior anti-PD-1, anti-PD-L1 or anti-CTLA-4 therapy was allowed; around 43% had some.

Study results and caveats: CD8+ T cells averaged more expanded clones than CD4+.

In germline, CDR1 is LNHDA, CDR2 SQIVND (reference sequence). The CDR3 length is 11 residues. V shed 7 bases and J shed 7 bases, with 8 bases lying between them. Remarks on this clone: As yet, its antigen is unknown.

TCRdb keeps only in-frame clones here, not all; method: immunoSEQ multiplex PCR. The table has 55,000 to 70,000 clones, approximately 82% seen once. This chain joins TRBV19 and TRBJ2-1, with no clear D. The material was CD4+ or CD8+ T cells sorted from blood, obtained in a trial of the OX40 agonist ivuxolimab. The sequence derives from an adult with an advanced solid tumor such as melanoma, head and neck, liver or kidney cancer. CDR3 nucleotide sequence: TGTGCCAGTATCGGCCGGAATGAGCAGTTCTTC. It translates to CASIGRNEQFF.